These 24 T cell receptor beta chains came from one sample sequenced in a study of T-cell reconstitution after alpha-beta-depleted transplantation in children. Unique molecular identifiers featured in how the TCRbeta library was prepared. TCRdb fed the PCR reads into MiXCR, producing one record per CDR3 protein. This repertoire shows about 610,000 distinct CDR3 sequences, more than 9% found once; its top ten account for about 4%. The source material was PBMCs from the stem cell graft donor, sampled from the stem cell graft. The source is a human donor who donated a stem cell graft to a child with acute myeloid leukemia.

This clonotype was picked up a small number of times. The rearrangement joins TRBV9 to TRBJ2-1, with 9 bases fitting TRBD2. This CDR3 comprises 15 residues. V was clipped by 3 bases and J by 8 bases; unmatched bases: 9. Germline CDR1 SGDLS, CDR2 YYNGEE. The CDR3: CASSAWGGRADEQFF. In DNA, the CDR3 is TGTGCCAGCAGCGCGTGGGGCGGGAGGGCCGATGAGCAGTTCTTC.

This clonotype has a handful of counts. This rearrangement joins TRBV9 to TRBJ1-1; D uncertain. There are 16 residues in the CDR3. Germline CDR1 is SGDLS and CDR2 is YYNGEE. The V gene lost 0 bases and the J gene lost 1 base, with 13 bases spanning the gap. CDR3 protein: CASSVGAGVGNTEAFF. The CDR3 DNA reads as TGTGCCAGCAGCGTAGGCGCGGGAGTGGGGAACACTGAAGCTTTCTTT.

V gene TRBV6-4 combines with J gene TRBJ2-1; 9 positions agree with TRBD2. CDR3 length: 15 residues. Germline CDR1 MRHNA, CDR2 SNTAGT. Unmatched junction bases numbered 0, after V lost 3 bases and J lost 0 bases. This CDR3 is CASSELAGSYNEQFF. DNA for the CDR3: TGTGCCAGCAGTGAACTAGCGGGCTCCTACAATGAGCAGTTCTTC.

This clonotype has a handful of counts. The chain joins TRBV28 to TRBJ2-5; D is ambiguous. Germline V gene lookup returns CDR1 MDHEN and CDR2 SYDVKM. Trimming shortened V by 6 bases and J by 4 bases, and 9 bases separated the two germline ends. This CDR3 has 12 amino acids. The CDR3 bases are TGTGCCAGCAGCCCTTTAACAGAGACCCAGTACTTC. As protein: CASSPLTETQYF.

This clonotype was detected only a few times. A junction end diverges from the germline sequence, so it may reflect a read error. The gene calls are TRBV30 and TRBJ2-5; no reliable D call. This CDR3 has 10 residues. From germline, CDR1 is GTSNPN and CDR2 SVGIG (reference sequence). This chain's CDR3 is CAWSRTIQSF. CDR3 DNA: TGTGCCTGGAGTAGGACCATTCAAAGCTTC.

V and J are TRBV4-2 and TRBJ2-1, with 10 positions matching TRBD2. The V gene's germline CDR1 is LGHNA and CDR2 YNFKEQ. V lost 5 bases and J lost 6; bases outside the gene matches: 4. The length of the CDR3 is 14 residues. The CDR3 DNA sequence: TGTGCCAGCAGCGCGGCTAGCGGGGGCAATGAGCAGTTCTTC. Residues: CASSAASGGNEQFF.

The table lists this clonotype with many counts. The V and J genes are TRBV11-3 and TRBJ2-3; 10 bases align to TRBD2. The V and J ends lost 2 bases and 4 bases, in that order; junction bases with no gene match: 3. The length of the CDR3 is 15 residues. Germline assignment: CDR1 SGHNT and CDR2 YENEEA. CDR3 sequence: CASSLSLAGADTQYF. CDR3 nucleotide sequence: TGTGCCAGCAGCTTAAGCCTAGCGGGAGCAGATACGCAGTATTTT.

The chain couples TRBV7-8 to TRBJ2-7; 11 positions match TRBD2. Per the germline V gene, CDR1 is SGHVS and CDR2 is FQNEAQ. V was pared by 2 bases and J by 3 bases, with 6 bases of the junction left unmatched. The length of the CDR3 is 16 residues. The CDR3 region is CASSLSLAGVGYEQYF. Here the CDR3 DNA reads TGTGCCAGCAGCTTATCACTAGCGGGAGTCGGCTACGAGCAGTACTTC.

This clonotype was recorded a few times. The chain employs TRBV18 and TRBJ2-3, with D hard to call. The V and J ends lost 0 bases and 4 bases respectively, with 5 bases between them. The germline V gene has CDR1 KGHSH and CDR2 LQKENI. The CDR3 loop spans 13 amino acids. The CDR3 reads CASSPPVSDTQYF. For the CDR3, the DNA is TGTGCCAGCTCACCACCTGTCTCAGATACGCAGTATTTT.

Regarding this clonotype: This may come from a read error, since a much larger clone is one base off. J is TRBJ2-2 and V is TRBV12-3 or TRBV12-4; 7 bases are shared with TRBD1. CDR3 size: 18 residues. The DNA for the CDR3 is TGTGCCATCAGTTTTCAGTTGGCAGGGGGTCTCGGCACCGGGGAGCTGTTTTTT. Protein: CAISFQLAGGLGTGELFF.

The rearrangement links TRBV30 to TRBJ1-6; TRBD1 is a possible D gene (6 bases). This CDR3 is built from 11 residues. V shed 8 bases and J shed 7 bases, with 9 bases lying between them. Germline V lookup: CDR1 GTSNPN, CDR2 SVGIG (reference sequence). The CDR3 is CAQGRNSPLHF. The CDR3 nucleotides read TGTGCCCAGGGGCGGAATTCACCCCTCCACTTT.

The genes are TRBV11-1 and TRBJ2-7; 10 nucleotides match TRBD1. Germline V lookup: CDR1 SGHAT, CDR2 FQDESV (reference sequence). This CDR3 spans 15 amino acids. V lost 3 bases to trimming and J lost 3 bases; unmatched junction nucleotides: 5. The CDR3 reads CASSLETGGYYEQYF. The CDR3 DNA reads TGTGCCAGCAGCTTGGAGACAGGGGGCTACTACGAGCAGTACTTC.

The V gene is TRBV6-1, the J gene TRBJ2-3, with 8 bases fitting TRBD1. Per germline, CDR1 MNHNS and CDR2 SASEGT. V gave up 5 bases and J gave up 3 bases; unmatched junction bases: 10. The CDR3 runs to 16 residues. CDR3 coding DNA: TGTGCCAGCAGTCGCAGGACAGGGCTGAGGACAGATACGCAGTATTTT. It yields the protein CASSRRTGLRTDTQYF.

Only a few counts were recorded for this clonotype. The chain carries TRBV12-3 or TRBV12-4 and TRBJ2-4, with D possibly matching TRBD2 (5 bases). V gave up 4 bases and J gave up 5 bases, with 9 bases separating them. The CDR3 consists of 13 residues. DNA for the CDR3: TGTGCCAGCAGTTCCGGGAACGAAAACATTCAGTACTTC. It encodes CASSSGNENIQYF.

This clonotype was recorded many times. The J gene is TRBJ2-7, the V gene TRBV3-1; 7 bases agree with TRBD2. Germline V gives CDR1 LGHDT, CDR2 YNNKEL (reference sequence). CDR3 length: 14 amino acids. V dropped 8 bases and J dropped 0; count of bases not matched to a gene: 7. CDR3 sequence: CASGGSGFSYEQYF. The CDR3 DNA follows: TGTGCCAGCGGCGGGAGCGGGTTCTCCTACGAGCAGTACTTC.

In its sample, this clonotype was seen a few times. The chain combines TRBV11-3 with TRBJ2-2; 9 nucleotides match TRBD1. The CDR3 covers 15 residues. The trim removed 5 bases at V and 6 bases at J, leaving 7 bases unmatched. Per the germline V gene, CDR1 is SGHNT and CDR2 is YENEEA. The CDR3 here is CASSPPGQGSGELFF. In DNA form, the CDR3 reads TGTGCCAGCAGCCCACCGGGACAGGGATCCGGGGAGCTGTTTTTT.

The table lists this clonotype with a few counts. The rearrangement uses TRBV24-1 and TRBJ2-6; D call uncertain. CDR1 and CDR2 (germline): KGHDR, SFDVKD. Trimming removed 0 bases at V and 2 bases at J, with 10 bases between. The CDR3 has 17 amino acids. Here the CDR3 DNA reads TGTGCCACCAGTGATTTGCCGAATCGGGCTGGGGCCAACGTCCTGACTTTC. Translating it yields CATSDLPNRAGANVLTF.

This clonotype was seen repeatedly, ten times or more. This sequence joins TRBV7-9 and TRBJ2-7, with TRBD1 as a possible D gene (6 bases). Germline V gives CDR1 SEHNR, CDR2 FQNEAQ (reference sequence). The CDR3 totals 14 residues. Trimming pared 4 bases from V and 3 bases from J, leaving 13 bases between. The CDR3 is CASSSRDTSYEQYF. CDR3 nucleotides: TGTGCCAGCAGCTCCCGGGACACAAGCTACGAGCAGTACTTC.

This clonotype was found a few times. J is TRBJ2-2 and V is TRBV24-1; 7 nucleotides line up with TRBD1. V dropped 7 bases and J dropped 0; count of bases not matched to a gene: 13. Germline values: CDR1 KGHDR, CDR2 SFDVKD. This CDR3 is 18 amino acids long. For the CDR3, the DNA is TGTGCCACCAGCACCTCTCCTGGGCAGGGGGCGAACACCGGGGAGCTGTTTTTT. It translates to CATSTSPGQGANTGELFF.

This clonotype was observed a few times. The CDR3 protein is CSARGAEKPNYGYTF. The DNA of the CDR3 is TGCAGTGCTAGAGGGGCGGAAAAGCCTAACTATGGCTACACCTTC. The chain has TRBV20-1 and TRBJ1-2; D ambiguous. Germline V CDR1 and CDR2: DFQATT, SNEGSKA (reference sequence). V lost 1 base to trimming and J lost 0 bases, with 12 bases between them. The CDR3 is 15 amino acids.

At least ten counts were recorded for this clonotype. The chain employs TRBV20-1 and TRBJ2-3; TRBD2 matches at 9 bases. The J segment lost 6 bases and the V segment lost 2 bases, leaving 6 bases of the junction unmatched. The CDR3 runs to 14 residues. Germline CDR1 DFQATT, CDR2 SNEGSKA (reference sequence). The CDR3 DNA sequence: TGCAGTGCTAGAATAGCGGGAGCCCCCGATACGCAGTATTTT. Protein sequence: CSARIAGAPDTQYF.

This clonotype was seen only a few times. The chain is built from TRBV7-4 and TRBJ2-2; TRBD2 aligns across 7 bases. With V trimmed by 0 bases and J by 6 bases, 7 bases remained unmatched. The CDR3 has 16 residues. Germline V gene sequence: CDR1 SGHVT, CDR2 SQSDAQ. The CDR3 DNA reads as TGTGCCAGCAGCTTAGCGGGGACTACGTTCGCCGGGGAGCTGTTTTTT. Its translation is CASSLAGTTFAGELFF. Filled out from reference TRBV7-4 and TRBJ2-2, the complete variable domain reads GAGVSQSPRYKVAKRGRDVALRCDSISGHVTLYWYRQTLGQGSEVLTYSQSDAQRDKSGRPSGRFSAERPERSVSTLKIQRTEQGDSAVYLCASSLAGTTFAGELFFGEGSRLTVL.

The chain links TRBV7-2 to TRBJ2-5, with 7 bases matching TRBD1. This CDR3 comprises 16 residues. Germline V lookup: CDR1 SGHTA, CDR2 FQGNSA. J was trimmed by 4 bases and V by 5 bases; bases with no gene match: 13. CDR3 in DNA: TGTGCCAGCAGCCAAAAAGGGACAGCCCCATCAGAGACCCAGTACTTC. Amino acids: CASSQKGTAPSETQYF. The variable domain in full, with the rest retrieved from reference TRBV7-2 and TRBJ2-5, is GAGVSQSPSNKVTEKGKDVELRCDPISGHTALYWYRQSLGQGLEFLIYFQGNSAPDKSGLPSDRFSAERTGGSVSTLTIQRTQQEDSAVYLCASSQKGTAPSETQYFGPGTRLLVL.

This clonotype was seen more than once but under ten times. The rearrangement uses TRBV2 and TRBJ1-5, with a weak D call TRBD1 (6 bases). The CDR3 contains 15 residues. Germline lookup yields CDR1 SNHLY and CDR2 FYNNEI. Trimming took 4 bases from V and 4 from J, leaving 14 bases between them. CDR3 in DNA: TGTGCCAGCAGTGGGGAACAGGGCTCTAATCAGCCCCAGCATTTT. Encoded protein: CASSGEQGSNQPQHF.